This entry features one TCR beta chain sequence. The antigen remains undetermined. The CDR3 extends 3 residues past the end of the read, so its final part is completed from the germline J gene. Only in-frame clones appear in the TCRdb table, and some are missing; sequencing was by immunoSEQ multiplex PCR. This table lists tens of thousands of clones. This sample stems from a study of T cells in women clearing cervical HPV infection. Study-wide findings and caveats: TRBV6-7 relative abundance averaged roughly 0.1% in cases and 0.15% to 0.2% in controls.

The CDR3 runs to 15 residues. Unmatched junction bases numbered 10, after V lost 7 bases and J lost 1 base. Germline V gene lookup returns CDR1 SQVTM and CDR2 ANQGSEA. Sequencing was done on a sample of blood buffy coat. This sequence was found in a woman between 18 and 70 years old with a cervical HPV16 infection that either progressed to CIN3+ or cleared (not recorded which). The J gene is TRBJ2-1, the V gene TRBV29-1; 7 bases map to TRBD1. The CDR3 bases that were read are TGCAGCGGATACGGGACAGATTTTTCCTACAATGAG. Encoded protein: CSGYGTDFSYNE. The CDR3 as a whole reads CSGYGTDFSYNEQFF.